Presented here are 12 T cell receptor beta chains from one specimen sequenced in a study of CD8 T cells in ankylosing spondylitis. Study-level findings and limits: The study identified a TCR beta motif of roughly eight highly homologous variants that appeared characteristic of ankylosing spondylitis blood.

One entry per CDR3 protein, called by TCRdb with MiXCR from the 5' RACE reads. The sample contains 750,000 to 850,000 distinct CDR3 sequences, approximately 12% of which appear only once. These receptors have no known antigen. The sample comprised blood, either unsorted or a sorted T cell fraction (not recorded which). These receptors originate from a male donor with ankylosing spondylitis.

The DNA of the CDR3 is TGTGCCAGCAGCTTGGGCAGAGGGACAGAGCCCTACGAGCAGTACTTC. This sequence encodes CASSLGRGTEPYEQYF. The gene calls are TRBV5-5 and TRBJ2-7; 7 bases fit TRBD1. V dropped 0 bases and J dropped 2; count of bases not matched to a gene: 8. Germline CDR1 reads SGHKS; CDR2 reads YYEKEE (reference sequence). The CDR3 is made up of 16 amino acids.

The V and J genes are TRBV20-1 and TRBJ1-2, with D possibly TRBD1 on 6 matching bases. Germline lookup yields CDR1 DFQATT and CDR2 SNEGSKA (reference sequence). This CDR3 comprises 14 residues. The V end lost 5 bases, the J end lost 4 bases, and 17 bases lay between the germline ends. This CDR3 is CSAPGGRILYGYTF. Written as DNA, the CDR3 is TGCAGTGCTCCGGGGGGGCGGATACTCTATGGCTACACCTTC.

This clonotype was observed at least ten times. CDR3 DNA: TGTGCCATCAGTGAGGGACTAGCTCGCGGGCAGTACTTC. The encoded protein is CAISEGLARGQYF. The chain is built from TRBV10-3 and TRBJ2-7; 8 positions agree with TRBD2. In germline, CDR1 is ENHRY, CDR2 SYGVKD. This CDR3 is 13 amino acids long. J gave up 9 bases and V 2 bases, and 6 bases lay outside the gene matches.

This clonotype appeared a few times. The chain carries TRBV29-1 and TRBJ2-3, with a weak D call TRBD2 (6 bases). The V end was cut by 4 bases, the J end by 2 bases, with 19 bases between. This CDR3 spans 16 amino acids. The germline gives CDR1 SQVTM, CDR2 ANQGSEA. DNA for the CDR3: TGCAGCGTTGTCCTGATGGGGGGAGGCATCACAGATACGCAGTATTTT. It translates to CSVVLMGGGITDTQYF.

This clonotype was seen only a few times. J is TRBJ1-6 and V is TRBV9; TRBD1 matches at 12 bases. The V segment lost 6 bases and the J segment 8 bases; nucleotides outside the gene matches: 9. CDR3 length: 16 residues. CDR1 SGDLS and CDR2 YYNGEE come from the germline V gene. The CDR3: CASTQGQGARDSPLHF. CDR3 sequence (DNA): TGTGCCAGCACCCAGGGACAGGGGGCGCGAGATTCACCCCTCCACTTT.

This clonotype was observed a few times. The chain uses TRBV21-1 and TRBJ2-1; the table's D call, TRBD1, was not checked against the DNA. TRBV21-1 is classified as a pseudogene. This CDR3 contains 17 residues. The CDR3 nucleotides are TGTGCCAGCAGCAAAAAAGAGGACAGGGAGAATTACAATGAGCAGTTCTTC. This sequence encodes CASSKKEDRENYNEQFF.

Many counts were recorded for this clonotype. The chain couples TRBV4-3 to TRBJ2-5, with a weak D call TRBD1 (6 bases). Trimming stripped 0 bases from V and 5 bases from J, with 16 bases between. CDR3 size: 16 residues. Germline-derived CDR1 and CDR2 are LGHNA and YSLEER. CDR3 protein: CASSQDVTGLGETQYF. The CDR3, as DNA: TGCGCCAGCAGCCAAGACGTCACAGGGTTAGGCGAGACCCAGTACTTC.

The chain combines TRBV30 with TRBJ2-1, with D possibly TRBD2 on 5 matching bases. CDR3 size: 14 residues. The germline V and J ends were trimmed by 0 bases and 9 bases, with 15 bases remaining between them. Germline values: CDR1 GTSNPN, CDR2 SVGIG (reference sequence). CDR3 sequence reads: CAWSVRLTLGEQFF. The CDR3 DNA follows: TGTGCCTGGAGTGTACGACTAACCCTGGGTGAGCAGTTCTTC.

This clonotype was observed a handful of times. V is TRBV20-1 and J is TRBJ1-1; TRBD1 aligns across 7 bases. The CDR3 covers 13 residues. The V gene's germline CDR1 is DFQATT and CDR2 SNEGSKA (reference sequence). The V and J ends lost 3 bases and 4 bases, in that order; junction bases with no gene match: 5. This CDR3 reads CSASDRVGTEAFF. The CDR3 DNA follows: TGCAGTGCTAGTGACAGGGTCGGCACTGAAGCTTTCTTT.

This clonotype was detected many times. The chain couples TRBV20-1 to TRBJ2-3, with no clear D. The CDR3 consists of 15 residues. Germline CDR1 reads DFQATT; CDR2 reads SNEGSKA (reference sequence). V was shortened by 3 bases and J by 0 bases, with 13 bases between the two germline ends. The CDR3 spells CSASDTFLSTDTQYF. The CDR3 region has the DNA TGCAGTGCTAGTGATACTTTCCTTAGCACAGATACGCAGTATTTT.

The J gene is TRBJ1-6, the V gene TRBV20-1; TRBD1 agrees at 8 bases. The V gene end was trimmed by 4 bases and the J gene end by 8 bases; junction bases not matched to a gene: 4. This CDR3 spans 13 amino acids. Germline lookup yields CDR1 DFQATT and CDR2 SNEGSKA (reference sequence). The CDR3 spells CSANGQGDSPLHF. CDR3 in DNA: TGCAGTGCTAATGGACAGGGCGATTCACCCCTCCACTTT.

The DNA for the CDR3 is TGTGCCAGCAGTGAAATAGGCCGGGTCGCCACAGATACGCAGTATTTT. Translation: CASSEIGRVATDTQYF. The genes are TRBV6-1 and TRBJ2-3; D is unresolved. Germline V gene data show CDR1 as MNHNS and CDR2 as SASEGT. V gave up 2 bases and J gave up 2 bases, with 14 bases separating them. CDR3 length equals 16 residues.